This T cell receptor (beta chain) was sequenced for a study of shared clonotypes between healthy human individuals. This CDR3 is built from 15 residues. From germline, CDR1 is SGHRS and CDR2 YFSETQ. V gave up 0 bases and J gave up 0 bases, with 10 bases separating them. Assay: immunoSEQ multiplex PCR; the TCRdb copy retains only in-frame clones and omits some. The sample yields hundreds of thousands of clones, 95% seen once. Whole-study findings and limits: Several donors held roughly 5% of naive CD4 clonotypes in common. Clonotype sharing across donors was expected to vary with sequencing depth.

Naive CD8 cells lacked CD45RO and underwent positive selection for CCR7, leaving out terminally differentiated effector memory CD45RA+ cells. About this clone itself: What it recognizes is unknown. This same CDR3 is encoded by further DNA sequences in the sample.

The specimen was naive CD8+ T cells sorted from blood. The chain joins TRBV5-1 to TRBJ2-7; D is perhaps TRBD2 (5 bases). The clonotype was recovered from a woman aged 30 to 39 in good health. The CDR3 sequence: CASSLGSGSSYEQYF. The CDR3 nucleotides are TGCGCCAGCAGCTTGGGATCGGGGAGCTCCTACGAGCAGTACTTC.